These T cell receptor beta chains were read from a single sample in a study of Ad26.COV2.S vaccination and SARS-CoV-2 variants. Assay used: immunoSEQ multiplex PCR; TCRdb lists only in-frame clones, some missing. The sample carries some 250,000 clones, 88% recorded once. The sample here was peripheral blood, taken in a trial of Ad26.COV2.S vaccine versus placebo. The receptors were sampled from a person between 18 and 65 years old who received the Ad26.COV2.S COVID-19 vaccine or a placebo. Both conserved end residues are part of each CDR3. The D gene is left open where the match is weak. Expanded clones get a size class; other rows say once, few or many, or leave the size out.

size | D | J | V | CDR3 | DNA
. | . | TRBJ1-1 | TRBV10-3 | CAIRRQEMNTEAFF | TGTGCCATCAGGCGACAGGAGATGAACACTGAAGCTTTCTTT
. | TRBD2 | TRBJ2-3 | TRBV6-6 | CASRAPGGADTQYF | TGTGCCAGCAGGGCCCCGGGAGGTGCAGATACGCAGTATTTT
. | . | TRBJ1-6 | TRBV7-9 | CASSLPQGDNSPLHF | TGTGCCAGCAGCCTTCCCCAGGGCGATAATTCACCCCTCCACTTT
. | . | TRBJ2-2 | TRBV9 | CASRRGGENTGELFF | TGTGCCAGCAGAAGGGGTGGGGAAAACACCGGGGAGCTGTTTTTT
. | . | TRBJ2-7 | TRBV29-1 | CSACGADRSYEQYF | TGCAGCGCCTGCGGGGCGGATCGCTCCTACGAGCAGTACTTC
. | TRBD1 | TRBJ1-3 | TRBV7-2 | CASSWTGGSGNTIYF | TGTGCCAGCAGCTGGACAGGGGGCTCTGGAAACACCATATATTTT
. | . | TRBJ2-3 | TRBV29-1 | CSVDRTPKITDTQYF | TGCAGCGTTGATCGGACACCTAAAATCACAGATACGCAGTATTTT
once | . | TRBJ2-1 | TRBV12-3/TRBV12-4 | CASTGSAGDEQFF | TGTGCCAGCACAGGGAGTGCCGGGGATGAGCAGTTCTTC
few | TRBD2 | TRBJ2-1 | TRBV29-1 | CSVEGSPIGTSGSCPGSPNEQFF | TGCAGCGTTGAAGGGTCCCCAATAGGGACTAGCGGGAGCTGTCCGGGATCCCCCAATGAGCAGTTCTTC
. | . | TRBJ2-2 | TRBV5-6 | CASSLVGGRDTGELFF | TGTGCCAGCAGCTTGGTCGGCGGAAGGGACACCGGGGAGCTGTTTTTT
. | . | TRBJ2-1 | TRBV3-1/TRBV3-2 | CASSQLRAPKQFF | TGTGCCAGCAGCCAGCTCCGGGCCCCCAAGCAGTTCTTC
. | . | TRBJ2-6 | TRBV19 | CASIHSGANVLTF | TGTGCCAGTATCCACTCTGGGGCCAACGTCCTGACTTTC
. | . | TRBJ1-6 | TRBV7-3 | CASSLSPAVGGNSPLHF | TGTGCCAGCAGCTTATCGCCGGCGGTAGGGGGTAATTCACCCCTCCACTTT
. | TRBD2 | TRBJ2-3 | TRBV6-4 | CASNGTRSKDTQYF | TGTGCCAGCAACGGGACTAGGTCCAAAGATACGCAGTATTTT
. | TRBD2 | TRBJ2-7 | TRBV7-2 | CASSSSGGALEQYF | TGTGCCAGCAGCTCTAGCGGGGGGGCCCTCGAGCAGTACTTC
. | TRBD2 | TRBJ2-1 | TRBV5-6 | CASSLRLAGALGGEQFF | TGTGCCAGCAGCCTGCGACTAGCGGGAGCTCTTGGCGGTGAGCAGTTCTTC
. | . | TRBJ2-5 | TRBV7-6 | CASSPMTPPETQYF | TGTGCCAGCAGCCCGATGACACCCCCCGAGACCCAGTACTTC
. | . | TRBJ1-3 | TRBV21-1 | CASSKVADRGYNSGNTIYF | TGTGCCAGCAGCAAAGTGGCGGACAGGGGGTATAACTCTGGAAACACCATATATTTT
. | . | TRBJ1-1 | TRBV5-1 | CASSFRMGGSTEAFF | TGCGCCAGCAGCTTTCGGATGGGGGGGAGCACTGAAGCTTTCTTT
once | TRBD1 | TRBJ2-7 | TRBV18 | CASSAGQVTYEQYF | TGTGCCAGCTCAGCGGGACAGGTTACCTACGAGCAGTACTTC
. | . | TRBJ2-7 | TRBV15 | CATSRDIGRVYEQYF | TGTGCCACCAGCAGAGATATAGGACGGGTCTACGAGCAGTACTTC
. | . | TRBJ1-4 | TRBV7-6 | CASSQSTNEKLFF | TGTGCCAGCAGCCAATCAACTAATGAAAAACTGTTTTTT
. | TRBD1 | TRBJ2-7 | TRBV5-1 | CASSNTGAQSYEQYF | TGCGCCAGCAGCAATACAGGGGCCCAATCCTACGAGCAGTACTTC
. | TRBD1 | TRBJ1-2 | TRBV10-3 | CASEGQVGYGYTF | TGTGCCTCCGAGGGACAGGTCGGTTATGGCTACACCTTC
. | TRBD2 | TRBJ2-5 | TRBV11-3 | CASSTGLATLETQYF | TGTGCCAGCAGCACCGGACTAGCGACGTTGGAGACCCAGTACTTC
. | . | TRBJ2-1 | TRBV19 | CASTPDGQNNEQFF | TGTGCCAGTACCCCGGATGGGCAGAACAATGAGCAGTTCTTC
. | . | TRBJ2-1 | TRBV9 | CASSPEGHQNNEQFF | TGTGCCAGCAGCCCCGAAGGACACCAGAATAATGAGCAGTTCTTC
. | TRBD1 | TRBJ1-3 | TRBV7-6 | CASSLSGDRDGNTIYF | TGTGCCAGCAGCTTATCTGGGGACAGGGACGGAAACACCATATATTTT
. | TRBD1 | TRBJ2-7 | TRBV18 | CASSPGQESYEQYF | TGTGCCAGCTCACCGGGACAGGAGTCCTACGAGCAGTACTTC
. | . | TRBJ1-2 | TRBV5-4 | CASSAQKAMSYTF | TGTGCCAGCAGCGCCCAAAAAGCTATGAGCTACACCTTC
. | . | TRBJ2-5 | TRBV4-2 | CASSQGKERRQETQYF | TGTGCCAGCAGCCAAGGAAAGGAGCGAAGACAAGAGACCCAGTACTTC
. | TRBD1 | TRBJ2-7 | TRBV6-5 | CASSPGQGLGEQYF | TGTGCCAGCAGTCCGGGACAGGGGTTAGGAGAGCAGTACTTC
. | . | TRBJ2-7 | TRBV7-6 | CASSLTRAYEQYF | TGTGCCAGCAGCTTAACCAGGGCCTACGAGCAGTACTTC
. | . | TRBJ1-1 | TRBV5-4 | CASSKHRREDAEAFF | TGTGCCAGCAGCAAACACAGGAGGGAGGACGCTGAAGCTTTCTTT
few | . | TRBJ1-1 | TRBV11-2 | CASSLAGNTEAFF | TGTGCCAGCAGCTTAGCAGGGAACACTGAAGCTTTCTTT
. | TRBD2 | TRBJ2-7 | TRBV4-2 | CASSPSGTSSYEQYF | TGTGCCAGCAGCCCCTCCGGGACTAGCTCCTACGAGCAGTACTTC
. | . | TRBJ1-2 | TRBV6-5 | CATRRGDGYTF | TGTGCCACCCGAAGGGGGGATGGCTACACCTTC
. | TRBD2 | TRBJ2-7 | TRBV4-3 | CASSQDWGLAGGSSYEQYF | TGCGCCAGCAGCCAAGATTGGGGACTAGCGGGAGGGAGCTCCTACGAGCAGTACTTC
. | TRBD2 | TRBJ2-2 | TRBV3-1/TRBV3-2 | CASSLTSGANTGELFF | TGTGCCAGCAGCCTGACTAGCGGGGCGAACACCGGGGAGCTGTTTTTT
. | TRBD1 | TRBJ2-7 | TRBV12-3/TRBV12-4 | CASSEGQVSEQYF | TGTGCCAGCAGTGAAGGACAGGTATCCGAGCAGTACTTC
. | TRBD2 | TRBJ2-1 | TRBV19 | CASLPSGNYEQFF | TGTGCCAGTTTGCCTAGCGGGAACTATGAGCAGTTCTTC